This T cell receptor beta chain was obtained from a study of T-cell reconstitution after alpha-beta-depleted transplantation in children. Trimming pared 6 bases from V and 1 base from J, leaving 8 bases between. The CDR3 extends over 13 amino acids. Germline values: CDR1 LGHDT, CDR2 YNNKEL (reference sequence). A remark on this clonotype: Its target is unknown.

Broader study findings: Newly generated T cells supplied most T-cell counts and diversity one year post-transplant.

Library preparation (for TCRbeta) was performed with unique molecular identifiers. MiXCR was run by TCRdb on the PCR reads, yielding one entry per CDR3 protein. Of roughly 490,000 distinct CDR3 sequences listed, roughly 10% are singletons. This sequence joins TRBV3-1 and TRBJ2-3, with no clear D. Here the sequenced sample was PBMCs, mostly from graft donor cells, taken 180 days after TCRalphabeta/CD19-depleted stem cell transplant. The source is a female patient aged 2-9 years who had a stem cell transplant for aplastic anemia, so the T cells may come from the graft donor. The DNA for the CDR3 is TGTGCCAGCAGACAACCGGGCACAGATACGCAGTATTTT. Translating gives CASRQPGTDTQYF.